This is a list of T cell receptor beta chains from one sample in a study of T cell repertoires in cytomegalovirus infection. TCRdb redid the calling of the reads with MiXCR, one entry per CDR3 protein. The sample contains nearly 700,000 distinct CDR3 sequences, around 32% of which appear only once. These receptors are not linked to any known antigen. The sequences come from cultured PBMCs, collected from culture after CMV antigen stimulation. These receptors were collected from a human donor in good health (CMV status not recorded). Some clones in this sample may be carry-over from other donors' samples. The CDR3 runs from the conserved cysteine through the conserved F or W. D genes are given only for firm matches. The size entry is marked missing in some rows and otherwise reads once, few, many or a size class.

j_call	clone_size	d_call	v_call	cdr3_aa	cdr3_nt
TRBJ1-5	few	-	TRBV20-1	CSAPGGSPNQPQHF	TGCAGTGCTCCGGGAGGGAGCCCTAATCAGCCCCAGCATTTT
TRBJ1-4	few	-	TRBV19	CASSRQVFREKLFF	TGTGCCAGTAGTCGTCAGGTCTTCCGCGAAAAACTGTTTTTT
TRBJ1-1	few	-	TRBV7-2	CASSSFFRGAEAFF	TGTGCCAGCAGCTCTTTTTTTCGAGGGGCTGAAGCTTTCTTT
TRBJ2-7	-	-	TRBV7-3	CASSRTDDGSYEQYF	TGTGCCAGCAGCCGAACCGATGACGGATCCTACGAGCAGTACTTC
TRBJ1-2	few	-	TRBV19	CASSPNLGAGNYGYTF	TGTGCCAGTAGTCCTAACCTAGGAGCAGGGAACTATGGCTACACCTTC
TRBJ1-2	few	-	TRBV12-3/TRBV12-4	CASSLVPSNYGYTF	TGTGCCAGCAGCCTCGTACCCTCTAACTATGGCTACACCTTC
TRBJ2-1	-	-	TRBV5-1	CASRRVGRSSYNEQFF	TGCGCCAGCAGAAGGGTTGGGAGAAGCTCCTACAATGAGCAGTTCTTC
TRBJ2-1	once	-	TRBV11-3	CASSRGTGTPSNNEQFF	TGTGCCAGCAGCAGAGGAACCGGGACGCCTTCCAACAATGAGCAGTTCTTC
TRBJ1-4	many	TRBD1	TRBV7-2	CASSLGTGMGEKLFF	TGTGCCAGCAGCTTAGGGACAGGGATGGGTGAAAAACTGTTTTTT
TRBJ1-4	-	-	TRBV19	CASTGEPYNEELFF	TGTGCCAGTACAGGGGAGCCATACAATGAAGAACTGTTTTTT
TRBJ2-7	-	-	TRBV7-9	CASSLESGSDEQYF	TGTGCCAGCAGCTTAGAATCAGGTTCTGACGAGCAGTACTTC
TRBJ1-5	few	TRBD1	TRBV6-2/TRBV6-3	CASSSRRGQDYSNQPQHF	TGTGCCAGCAGTTCACGCAGGGGGCAAGATTATAGCAATCAGCCCCAGCATTTT
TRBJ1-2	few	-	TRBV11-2	CASSATGVPQGSIYPQHYGYTF	TGTGCCAGCAGCGCGACAGGAGTCCCCCAAGGAAGTATTTATCCGCAGCACTATGGCTACACCTTC
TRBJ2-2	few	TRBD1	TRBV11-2	CASSFYRGRAVGGELFF	TGTGCCAGCAGCTTTTACAGGGGGCGCGCGGTGGGCGGGGAGCTGTTTTTT
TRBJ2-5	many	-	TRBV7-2	CASSLVVVRKETQYF	TGTGCCAGCAGCTTAGTGGTCGTCCGGAAAGAGACCCAGTACTTC
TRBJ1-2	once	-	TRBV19	CASSKQGIYGYTF	TGTGCCAGTAGTAAACAGGGTATCTATGGCTACACCTTC
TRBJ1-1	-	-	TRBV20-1	CSARGSNTEAFF	TGCAGTGCTAGGGGGTCGAACACTGAAGCTTTCTTT
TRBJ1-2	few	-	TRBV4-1	CASSQVGLRYTF	TGCGCCAGCAGCCAAGTTGGGTTACGCTACACCTTC
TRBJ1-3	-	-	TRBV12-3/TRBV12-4	CASSLVMWQGDGNTIYF	TGTGCCAGCAGTTTAGTGATGTGGCAGGGTGATGGAAACACCATATATTTT
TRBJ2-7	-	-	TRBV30	CAWRAPFTGVAYEQYF	TGTGCCTGGAGGGCCCCTTTCACAGGCGTAGCCTACGAGCAGTACTTC
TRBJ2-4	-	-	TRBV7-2	CASNSLSGDIQYF	TGTGCCAGCAACTCCCTCTCTGGGGACATTCAGTACTTC
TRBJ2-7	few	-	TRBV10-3	CAISESRGYEQYF	TGTGCCATCAGTGAGTCGAGGGGTTACGAGCAGTACTTC
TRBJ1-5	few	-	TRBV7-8	CASSLRDNSNQPQHF	TGTGCCAGCAGTTTACGGGACAATAGCAATCAGCCCCAGCATTTT
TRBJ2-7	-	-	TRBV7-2	CASSLQTEQYF	TGTGCCAGCAGCTTACAGACCGAGCAGTACTTC
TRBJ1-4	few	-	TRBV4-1	CASSLTPATNEKLFF	TGCGCCAGCAGCTTGACACCTGCAACTAATGAAAAACTGTTTTTT
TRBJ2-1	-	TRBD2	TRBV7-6	CASSFQREGLDEQFF	TGTGCCAGCAGCTTCCAGCGGGAGGGCCTCGATGAGCAGTTCTTC
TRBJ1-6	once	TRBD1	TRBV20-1	CSAREPGQVDSPLHF	TGCAGTGCTAGAGAGCCGGGACAGGTAGATTCACCCCTCCACTTT
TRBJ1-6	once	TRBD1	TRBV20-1	CSAHRDRNNSPLHF	TGCAGTGCTCACCGGGACAGAAATAATTCACCCCTCCACTTT
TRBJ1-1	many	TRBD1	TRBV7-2	CASSREGASTEAFF	TGTGCCAGCTCCAGGGAGGGGGCGTCGACTGAAGCTTTCTTT
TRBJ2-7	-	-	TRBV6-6	CASRVAGLSYEQYF	TGTGCCAGCAGGGTGGCAGGACTCTCCTACGAGCAGTACTTC
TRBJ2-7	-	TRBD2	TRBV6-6	CASSYGGSGGALSEQYF	TGTGCCAGCAGTTACGGGGGTAGCGGGGGGGCATTGAGCGAGCAGTACTTC
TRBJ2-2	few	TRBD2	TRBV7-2	CASSPREGGNTGELFF	TGTGCCAGCAGCCCCAGGGAGGGCGGAAACACCGGGGAGCTGTTTTTT
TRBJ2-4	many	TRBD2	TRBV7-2	CASSLTRLAGEWNIQYF	TGTGCCAGCAGCTTAACGAGACTAGCGGGGGAGTGGAACATTCAGTACTTC
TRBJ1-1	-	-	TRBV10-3	CAIRETDRATFF	TGTGCCATCCGGGAGACGGACCGGGCGACTTTCTTT
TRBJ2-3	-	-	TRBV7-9	CASSLRGGAQNTQYF	TGTGCCAGCAGCTTACGAGGCGGGGCTCAAAATACGCAGTATTTT
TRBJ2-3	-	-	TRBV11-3	CASSDVTRSDTQYF	TGTGCCAGCAGTGACGTCACTCGATCAGATACGCAGTATTTT
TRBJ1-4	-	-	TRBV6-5	CASRELGTANEKLFF	TGTGCCAGCAGGGAACTGGGGACGGCTAATGAAAAACTGTTTTTT
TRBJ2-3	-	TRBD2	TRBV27	CASSPGTSGRAQYF	TGTGCCAGCAGTCCCGGGACTAGCGGGAGGGCGCAGTATTTT
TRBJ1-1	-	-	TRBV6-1	CASQGGFPEAFF	TGTGCCAGCCAAGGTGGGTTCCCTGAAGCTTTCTTT
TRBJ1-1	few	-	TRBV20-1	CSAPPRTENTEAFF	TGCAGTGCCCCCCCCCGGACAGAGAACACTGAAGCTTTCTTT
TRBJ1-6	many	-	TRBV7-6	CASSLEGRSYNSPLHF	TGTGCCAGCAGCTTAGAGGGCAGGTCATATAATTCACCCCTCCACTTT
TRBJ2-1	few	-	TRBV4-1	CASSQPTRSNEQFF	TGCGCCAGCAGCCAACCGACTAGAAGTAATGAGCAGTTCTTC
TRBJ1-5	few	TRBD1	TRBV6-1	CASRETGVHQPQHF	TGTGCCAGCAGGGAGACAGGGGTGCATCAGCCCCAGCATTTT
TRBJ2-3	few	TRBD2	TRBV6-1	CASQWRGVTDTQYF	TGTGCCAGCCAGTGGCGGGGGGTCACAGATACGCAGTATTTT
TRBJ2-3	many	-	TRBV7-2	CASSPRDTQYF	TGTGCCAGCAGCCCTAGGGATACGCAGTATTTT